This note documents a single TCR beta chain sequence. The data stem from a study of T cell responses to AZD1222 COVID-19 vaccine. This CDR3 is 13 amino acids long. Looked up from germline, CDR1 is MNHEY and CDR2 is SMNVEV (reference sequence). The protocol was immunoSEQ multiplex PCR, while the TCRdb copy is restricted to in-frame clones and leaves out a portion. The data hold fewer than 120,000 clones, with approximately 92% observed a single time. The starting material was peripheral blood, obtained 28 days after the second AZD1222 dose. The clonotype comes from an adult who received the AZD1222 COVID-19 vaccine. The chain links TRBV27 to TRBJ1-4; 9 positions match TRBD1. CDR3 residues: CASRGQGWEKLFF. The CDR3 nucleotides read TGTGCTAGCCGGGGACAGGGCTGGGAAAAACTGTTTTTT.